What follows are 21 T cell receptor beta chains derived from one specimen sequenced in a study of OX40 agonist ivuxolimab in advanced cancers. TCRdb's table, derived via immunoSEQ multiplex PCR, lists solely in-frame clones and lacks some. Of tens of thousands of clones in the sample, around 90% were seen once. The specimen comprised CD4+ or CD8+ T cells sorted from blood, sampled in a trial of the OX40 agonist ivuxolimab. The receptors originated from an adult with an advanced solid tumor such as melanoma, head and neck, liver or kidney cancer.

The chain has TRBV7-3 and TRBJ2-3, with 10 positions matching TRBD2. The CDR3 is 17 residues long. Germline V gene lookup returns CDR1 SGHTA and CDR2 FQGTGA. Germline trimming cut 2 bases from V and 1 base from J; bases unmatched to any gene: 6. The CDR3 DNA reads TGTGCCAGCAGCTTAGATAGCGGGGGGCGGGGCACAGATACGCAGTATTTT. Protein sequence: CASSLDSGGRGTDTQYF. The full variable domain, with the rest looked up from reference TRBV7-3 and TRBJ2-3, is GAGVSQTPSNKVTEKGKYVELRCDPISGHTALYWYRQSLGQGPEFLIYFQGTGAADDSGLPNDRFFAVRPEGSVSTLKIQRTERGDSAVYLCASSLDSGGRGTDTQYFGPGTRLTVL.

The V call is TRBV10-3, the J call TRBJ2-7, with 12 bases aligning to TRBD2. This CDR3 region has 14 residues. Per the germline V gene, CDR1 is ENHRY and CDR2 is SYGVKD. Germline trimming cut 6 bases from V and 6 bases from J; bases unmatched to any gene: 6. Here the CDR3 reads CAIRILAGGPEQYF. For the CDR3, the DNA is TGTGCCATCAGGATACTAGCGGGGGGACCCGAGCAGTACTTC.

For the CDR3, the DNA is TGTGCCAGCAGCGCCCGGGAGAATTATGGCTACACCTTC. It translates to CASSARENYGYTF. The J gene is TRBJ1-2, the V gene TRBV2, with D unresolved. V gave up 6 bases and J gave up 5 bases, with 13 bases separating them. This CDR3 has 13 residues. Germline loops: CDR1 SNHLY, CDR2 FYNNEI.

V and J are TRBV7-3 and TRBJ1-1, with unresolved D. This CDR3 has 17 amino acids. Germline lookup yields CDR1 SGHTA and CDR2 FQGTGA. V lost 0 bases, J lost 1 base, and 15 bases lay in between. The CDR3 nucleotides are TGTGCCAGCAGCTTAACGTTAAAAGCGGGGTCGAACACTGAAGCTTTCTTT. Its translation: CASSLTLKAGSNTEAFF.

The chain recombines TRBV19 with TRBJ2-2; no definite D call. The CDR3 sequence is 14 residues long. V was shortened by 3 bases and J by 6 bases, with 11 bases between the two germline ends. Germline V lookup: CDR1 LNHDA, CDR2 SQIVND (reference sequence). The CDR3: CASSIQNDAGELFF. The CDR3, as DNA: TGTGCCAGTAGTATCCAGAATGACGCCGGGGAGCTGTTTTTT.

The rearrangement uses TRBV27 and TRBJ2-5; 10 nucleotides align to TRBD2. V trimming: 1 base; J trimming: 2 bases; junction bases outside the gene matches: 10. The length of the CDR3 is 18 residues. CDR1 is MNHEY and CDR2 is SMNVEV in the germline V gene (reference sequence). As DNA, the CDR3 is TGTGCCAGCAGTTTATACGGCGCTAGCGGGGGTTTACAAGAGACCCAGTACTTC. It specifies CASSLYGASGGLQETQYF.

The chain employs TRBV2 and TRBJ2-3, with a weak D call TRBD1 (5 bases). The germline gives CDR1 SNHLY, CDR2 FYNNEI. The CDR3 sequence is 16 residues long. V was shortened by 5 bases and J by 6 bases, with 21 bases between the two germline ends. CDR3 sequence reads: CASSLGARGAKDTQYF. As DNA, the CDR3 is TGTGCCAGCAGTCTAGGGGCTAGAGGAGCGAAGGATACGCAGTATTTT. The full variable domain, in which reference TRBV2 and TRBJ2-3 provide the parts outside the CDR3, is EPEVTQTPSHQVTQMGQEVILRCVPISNHLYFYWYRQILGQKVEFLVSFYNNEISEKSEIFDDQFSVERPDGSNFTLKIRSTKLEDSAMYFCASSLGARGAKDTQYFGPGTRLTVL.

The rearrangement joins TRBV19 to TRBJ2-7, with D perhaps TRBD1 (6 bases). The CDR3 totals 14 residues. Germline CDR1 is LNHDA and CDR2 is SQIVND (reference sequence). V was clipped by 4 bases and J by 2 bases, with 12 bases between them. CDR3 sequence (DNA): TGTGCCAGTAGTAAGAGACAGGTCACCTACGAGCAGTACTTC. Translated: CASSKRQVTYEQYF.

The CDR3 loop is CASSKGQQEANYGYTF. The CDR3 DNA reads as TGTGCCAGTAGTAAAGGTCAACAGGAAGCTAACTATGGCTACACCTTC. The chain employs TRBV19 and TRBJ1-2, with D tentatively TRBD1 (5 bases). The CDR3 covers 16 residues. Germline V lookup: CDR1 LNHDA, CDR2 SQIVND (reference sequence). The ends were cut back, 4 bases at V and 0 bases at J, with 15 bases in the middle.

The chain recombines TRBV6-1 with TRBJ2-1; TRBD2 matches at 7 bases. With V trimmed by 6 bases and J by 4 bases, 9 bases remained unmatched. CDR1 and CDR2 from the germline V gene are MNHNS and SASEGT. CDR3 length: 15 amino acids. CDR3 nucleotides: TGTGCCAGCAGCCGCGTTGCGGGGGAGTACAATGAGCAGTTCTTC. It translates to CASSRVAGEYNEQFF.

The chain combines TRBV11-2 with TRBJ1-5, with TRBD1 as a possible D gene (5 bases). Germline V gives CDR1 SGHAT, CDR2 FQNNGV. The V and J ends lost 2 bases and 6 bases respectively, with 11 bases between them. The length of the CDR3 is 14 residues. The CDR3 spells CASSLTRGGQPQHF. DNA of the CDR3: TGTGCCAGCAGCTTAACGCGGGGGGGTCAGCCCCAGCATTTT.

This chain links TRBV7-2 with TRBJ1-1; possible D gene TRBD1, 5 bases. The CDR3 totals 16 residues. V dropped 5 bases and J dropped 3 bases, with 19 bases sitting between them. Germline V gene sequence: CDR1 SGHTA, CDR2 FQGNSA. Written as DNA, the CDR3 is TGTGCCAGCAGCCTAAGACAGAACTTACCTTACACTGAAGCTTTCTTT. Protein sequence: CASSLRQNLPYTEAFF.

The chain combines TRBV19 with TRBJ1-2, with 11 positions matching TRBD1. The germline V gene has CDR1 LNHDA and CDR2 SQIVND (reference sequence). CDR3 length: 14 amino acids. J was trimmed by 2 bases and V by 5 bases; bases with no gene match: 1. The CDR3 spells CASSGDRGNYGYTF. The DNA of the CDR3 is TGTGCCAGTAGTGGGGACAGGGGGAACTATGGCTACACCTTC. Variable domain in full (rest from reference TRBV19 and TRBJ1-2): DGGITQSPKYLFRKEGQNVTLSCEQNLNHDAMYWYRQDPGQGLRLIYYSQIVNDFQKGDIAEGYSVSREKKESFPLTVTSAQKNPTAFYLCASSGDRGNYGYTFGSGTRLTVV.

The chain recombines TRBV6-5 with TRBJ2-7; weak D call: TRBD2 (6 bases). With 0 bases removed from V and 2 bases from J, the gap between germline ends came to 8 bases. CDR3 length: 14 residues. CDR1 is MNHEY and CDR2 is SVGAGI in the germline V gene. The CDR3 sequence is CASSYSEGTYEQYF. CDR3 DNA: TGTGCCAGCAGTTACTCGGAGGGGACCTACGAGCAGTACTTC.

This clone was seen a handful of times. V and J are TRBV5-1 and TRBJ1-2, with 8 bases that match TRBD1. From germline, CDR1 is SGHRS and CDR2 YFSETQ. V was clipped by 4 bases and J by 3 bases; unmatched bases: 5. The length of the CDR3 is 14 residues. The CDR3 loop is CASSPQTGDYGYTF. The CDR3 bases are TGCGCCAGCAGCCCCCAGACAGGGGACTATGGCTACACCTTC.

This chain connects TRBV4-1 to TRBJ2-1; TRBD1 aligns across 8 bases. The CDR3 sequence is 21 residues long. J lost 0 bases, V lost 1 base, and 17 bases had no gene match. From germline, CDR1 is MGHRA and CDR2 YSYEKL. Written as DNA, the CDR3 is TGCGCCAGCAGCCAAGGGGATGCCGGGACAGGACCCTTCATCTCCTACAATGAGCAGTTCTTC. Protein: CASSQGDAGTGPFISYNEQFF.

This CDR3 is CASSLGYNNEQFF. CDR3 bases: TGTGCCAGCAGCTTGGGGTATAACAATGAGCAGTTCTTC. V usage is TRBV5-4 and J usage is TRBJ2-1; D gene unclear. CDR1 and CDR2 (germline): SGHNT, YYREEE (reference sequence). V lost 0 bases, J lost 5 bases, and 6 bases lay in between. CDR3 length equals 13 residues.

The CDR3 coding sequence is TGTGCCAGCAGCCAAGGTCGGCTAGCGGGGGAACAAGAGACCCAGTACTTC. It codes for CASSQGRLAGEQETQYF. The rearrangement links TRBV4-2 to TRBJ2-5; TRBD2 aligns across 10 bases. The V and J ends lost 1 base and 2 bases, in that order; junction bases with no gene match: 7. The CDR3 contains 17 residues. Germline V gene sequence: CDR1 LGHNA, CDR2 YNFKEQ.

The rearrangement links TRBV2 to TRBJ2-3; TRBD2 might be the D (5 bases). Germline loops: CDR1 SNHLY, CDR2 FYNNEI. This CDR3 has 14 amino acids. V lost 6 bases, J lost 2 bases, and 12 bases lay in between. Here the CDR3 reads CASSPSTSTDTQYF. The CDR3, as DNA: TGTGCCAGCAGCCCTAGCACGTCCACAGATACGCAGTATTTT.

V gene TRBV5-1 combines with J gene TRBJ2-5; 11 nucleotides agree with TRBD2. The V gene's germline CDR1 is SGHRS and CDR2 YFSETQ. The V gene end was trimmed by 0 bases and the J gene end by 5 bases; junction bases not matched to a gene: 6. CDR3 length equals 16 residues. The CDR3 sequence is CASSLAGTSGLETQYF. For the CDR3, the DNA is TGCGCCAGCAGCTTGGCAGGGACTAGCGGTTTGGAGACCCAGTACTTC.

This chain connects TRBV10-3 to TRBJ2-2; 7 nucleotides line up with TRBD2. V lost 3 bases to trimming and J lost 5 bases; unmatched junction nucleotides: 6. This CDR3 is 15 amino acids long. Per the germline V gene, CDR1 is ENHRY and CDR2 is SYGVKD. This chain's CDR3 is CAISDGGGLTGELFF. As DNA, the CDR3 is TGTGCCATCAGTGATGGCGGGGGTCTTACCGGGGAGCTGTTTTTT.